The clone carrying this T cell receptor (beta chain) was seen a single time. Its antigen is currently unknown. The sample comes from a study of T cell responses to AZD1222 COVID-19 vaccine. About the research overall: Second doses at about 4 or about 12 weeks were pooled.

Sequencing used immunoSEQ multiplex PCR; TCRdb keeps in-frame clones, though not all of them. The sample contains about 68,000 clones, about 90% of which appear only once. CDR1 and CDR2 from the germline V gene are SGHTA and FQGTGA. The CDR3 consists of 15 residues. V dropped 0 bases and J dropped 9; count of bases not matched to a gene: 4. Study-wide findings and caveats: Repertoires were sampled only after the peak T cell response. Baseline seropositivity occurred in only a handful of AZD1222 recipients.

The material was peripheral blood, obtained on day 0 of AZD1222 vaccination. This rearrangement joins TRBV7-3 to TRBJ2-1, with 11 bases fitting TRBD2. The receptor comes from an adult in good health. In nucleotides, the CDR3 is TGTGCCAGCAGCTTAACGCTAGCGGGAGGTGGTGAGCAGTTCTTC. It codes for CASSLTLAGGGEQFF.